A selection of T cell receptor beta chains follows, all from one sample in a study of shared clonotypes between healthy human individuals. Clones were sequenced by immunoSEQ multiplex PCR, and TCRdb holds only the in-frame ones, with some missing. The table shows approximately 2.5 million clones, with over 85% occurring only once. The sequenced sample consisted of naive CD4+ T cells from PBMCs. These receptors were taken from a man between 18 and 35 years old in good health. Some clones in this sample may be carry-over from other donors' samples. CDR3s include the opening cysteine and the closing phenylalanine or tryptophan. A D gene is named only where the DNA matches it firmly. Clone size is stated in some rows and not others, as once, few, many or a class when expanded.

DNA	CDR3	size	V	J	D
TGTGCCACCAGCAGATACGGATGGGGACAGGGGGACCTCGGTAGCACAGATACGCAGTATTTT	CATSRYGWGQGDLGSTDTQYF	.	TRBV15	TRBJ2-3	TRBD1
TGTGCCAGCAGCTCAGGGACAGGGATGAGTCAGCCCCAGCATTTT	CASSSGTGMSQPQHF	.	TRBV7-2	TRBJ1-5	TRBD1
TGCGCCAGCAGTGAAGCAGGTGGGGGAGAAGAGACCCAGTACTTC	CASSEAGGGEETQYF	.	TRBV10-2	TRBJ2-5	.
TGTGCCAGCTCCCGAGACAGGACCCCACAAGAGACCCAGTACTTC	CASSRDRTPQETQYF	.	TRBV18	TRBJ2-5	.
TGTGCCTGGAGTGTACAGGATGGCTACACCTTC	CAWSVQDGYTF	.	TRBV30	TRBJ1-2	.
TGTGCCAGCAGCCCCATAGCTAGACGGTCCTACAATGAGCAGTTCTTC	CASSPIARRSYNEQFF	.	TRBV11-2	TRBJ2-1	.
TGCGCCAGCAGCTTGGCGGTCTCCCGGAACACCGGGGAGCTGTTTTTT	CASSLAVSRNTGELFF	.	TRBV5-1	TRBJ2-2	.
TGTGCCAGCAGGAGGCCTATCCCCCATGGCTACACCTTC	CASRRPIPHGYTF	.	TRBV6-6	TRBJ1-2	.
TGTGCCAGCAGCGTAGGGATCTCCTACGAGCAGTACTTC	CASSVGISYEQYF	.	TRBV9	TRBJ2-7	.
TGTGCCAGCAGTGGGGCAGGCCGTGGAGGCTACACCTTC	CASSGAGRGGYTF	.	TRBV2	TRBJ1-2	.
TGTGCCAGCAGTTACGGTCCCGGGACAGTCTCCTACGAGCAGTACTTC	CASSYGPGTVSYEQYF	.	TRBV6-5	TRBJ2-7	TRBD1
TGTGCCAGCAGTTTCCCACCGGGAGGCAAATCCTATGGCTACACCTTC	CASSFPPGGKSYGYTF	.	TRBV28	TRBJ1-2	.
TGTGCCAGCAGTGAAGTGGAGTCAGCCCCGTTACGGTATGGCTACACCTTC	CASSEVESAPLRYGYTF	.	TRBV6-1	TRBJ1-2	.
TGCAGCGTTGGAGGTCAGGGAGCGGACACTGAAGCTTTCTTT	CSVGGQGADTEAFF	.	TRBV29-1	TRBJ1-1	.
TGTGCCAGCAGCAAAGTGGAAGGTAGAGAATTACACTACGAGCAGTACTTC	CASSKVEGRELHYEQYF	.	TRBV21-1	TRBJ2-7	.
TGTGCCAGCAAGAGACAGGACACCGGGGAGCTGTTTTTT	CASKRQDTGELFF	.	TRBV6-6	TRBJ2-2	.
TGTGCCAGCAGCTTAGGCAGGGGCCTTAGCTCCTACGAGCAGTACTTC	CASSLGRGLSSYEQYF	.	TRBV7-2	TRBJ2-7	.
TGTGCCAGCAGCTCCACAGGGCACACTGAAGCTTTCTTT	CASSSTGHTEAFF	few	TRBV11-3	TRBJ1-1	.
TGTGCCAGCAGCTTTATCGGCGAAACGGTAGCTTTCTTT	CASSFIGETVAFF	.	TRBV7-9	TRBJ1-1	.
TGTGCCAGCAGCCGGGGAGGGCCTGGGGAAGGTGAGCAGTTCTTC	CASSRGGPGEGEQFF	.	TRBV27	TRBJ2-1	TRBD2
TGTGCCTGGATGGGGGACAGGTTGGAGCAGTACTTC	CAWMGDRLEQYF	.	TRBV30	TRBJ2-7	TRBD1
TGTGCCAGCGGAAAACTGGCCAGACCTCCGAACTTTGATGGCTACACCTTC	CASGKLARPPNFDGYTF	.	TRBV27	TRBJ1-2	.
TGTGCCAGCAGTTCTACCCGGGGGATCTTGACTGGAAACACCATATATTTT	CASSSTRGILTGNTIYF	.	TRBV28	TRBJ1-3	.
TGTGCCAGTAGTACGACAGGGCGCGAAAAACTGTTTTTT	CASSTTGREKLFF	.	TRBV19	TRBJ1-4	TRBD1
TGTGCCAGCAGCTCTGGGGAGACCCAGTACTTC	CASSSGETQYF	.	TRBV2	TRBJ2-5	.
TGTGCCACCAGCACCAAATACGGACAGGCAAATACTTATGGCTACACCTTC	CATSTKYGQANTYGYTF	once	TRBV15	TRBJ1-2	TRBD1
TGTGCCAGTAGTAGTACCGGGACACTTGCTAGCTACACCTTC	CASSSTGTLASYTF	.	TRBV19	TRBJ1-2	.
TGTGCCAGCAGCCTAAGGACTAGCGGATCCACAGATACGCAGTATTTT	CASSLRTSGSTDTQYF	.	TRBV9	TRBJ2-3	TRBD2
TGTGCCAGCAGCCCGAGCGGGAGGGCCACAGATACGCAGTATTTT	CASSPSGRATDTQYF	.	TRBV7-3	TRBJ2-3	TRBD2
TGTGCCAGTAGTATCGACGACAGACGTTTGAACACTGAAGCTTTCTTT	CASSIDDRRLNTEAFF	.	TRBV19	TRBJ1-1	.
TGTGCCAGCTCACCACCGGGTGGGGACGAGCAGTACTTC	CASSPPGGDEQYF	once	TRBV18	TRBJ2-7	.
TGTGCCAGCAGCTTGCTGTCCTCCTACTACGACGAGCAGTACTTC	CASSLLSSYYDEQYF	once	TRBV5-6	TRBJ2-7	.
TGTGCCAGCAGCTTTACGAGGGGATCGGAGACCCAGTACTTC	CASSFTRGSETQYF	.	TRBV7-9	TRBJ2-5	.
TGTGCCAGCAGTTACGACAGGGGCAGAGGGAATGAGCAGTTCTTC	CASSYDRGRGNEQFF	.	TRBV6-6	TRBJ2-1	TRBD1
TGTGCCTGGGAAGGGGGTAGCGGCAGCCGCACGAACACCGGGGAGCTGTTTTTT	CAWEGGSGSRTNTGELFF	.	TRBV30	TRBJ2-2	.
TGCGCCAGCAGCAACGGAACAGGGACAAGCTATGAAGCTTTCTTT	CASSNGTGTSYEAFF	.	TRBV5-1	TRBJ1-1	.
TGTGCCAGCAGCCACGGCGGGGAGAATGAGCAGTTCTTC	CASSHGGENEQFF	.	TRBV7-3	TRBJ2-1	.
TGTGCCAGCAGCCCTCGACAGGGGGGTGAAGCTTTCTTT	CASSPRQGGEAFF	.	TRBV2	TRBJ1-1	TRBD1
TGTGCCAGCTCACCACAGGGATGGGGACCCCACGACTACGAGCAGTACTTC	CASSPQGWGPHDYEQYF	once	TRBV18	TRBJ2-7	.
TGTGCCAGCAGCTACATTCAGGGGGCCAACACTGAAGCTTTCTTT	CASSYIQGANTEAFF	.	TRBV7-8	TRBJ1-1	TRBD1
TGCGCCAGCAGCTCCGGGACTAGCGGAGATACGCAGTATTTT	CASSSGTSGDTQYF	once	TRBV5-1	TRBJ2-3	TRBD2
TGTGCCAGCAGCCATCGGGATAGCGCCTACGAGCAGTACTTC	CASSHRDSAYEQYF	.	TRBV7-8	TRBJ2-7	.
TGTGCCGTTCCTCGAGGCGGGGTGACAGATACGCAGTATTTT	CAVPRGGVTDTQYF	.	TRBV7-9	TRBJ2-3	.
TGCGCCAGCAGCCACCGGACAGGGGACTACGAGCAGTACTTC	CASSHRTGDYEQYF	.	TRBV4-3	TRBJ2-7	TRBD1
TGTGCCAGCAGCTTAGACGGCTTCGGCAGGCGACGGGAAAAACTGTTTTTT	CASSLDGFGRRREKLFF	.	TRBV7-6	TRBJ1-4	.
TGCGCCAGCAGCTTGGGGACAGGGGTAGAGACCCAGTACTTC	CASSLGTGVETQYF	.	TRBV5-1	TRBJ2-5	TRBD1
TGTGCCATCAGTGAGCCCCAAGCTGGCAATGAGCAGTTCTTC	CAISEPQAGNEQFF	once	TRBV10-3	TRBJ2-1	.
TGTGCCAGCAGTGAAGTTACAGCCCAAGAGACCCAGTACTTC	CASSEVTAQETQYF	.	TRBV2	TRBJ2-5	.
TGTGCCAGCAGCCCTTCTAGCGGTCTCAATGAGCAGTTCTTC	CASSPSSGLNEQFF	.	TRBV7-9	TRBJ2-1	TRBD2
TGCGCCAGCAGCCAGCGCTCCGGCGGGAGTACCCAAGAGACCCAGTACTTC	CASSQRSGGSTQETQYF	.	TRBV4-1	TRBJ2-5	TRBD2
TGTGCCAGCAGGCCCGGGACAGGGGATGAAAAACTGTTTTTT	CASRPGTGDEKLFF	.	TRBV6-1	TRBJ1-4	TRBD1
TGTGCCAGCTCACCATTAACCTGGGAAAAACTGTTTTTT	CASSPLTWEKLFF	.	TRBV18	TRBJ1-4	.
TGCGCCAGCAGTTTAGAACTAGCGGAATACAATGAGCAGTTCTTC	CASSLELAEYNEQFF	.	TRBV5-1	TRBJ2-1	TRBD2
TGCAGTGCTAGGCCCACTGAAGCTTTCTTT	CSARPTEAFF	.	TRBV20-1	TRBJ1-1	.
TGTGCCAGCAGCGATTTCCGGGAGGGTGAAGCTTTCTTT	CASSDFREGEAFF	once	TRBV5-6	TRBJ1-1	.